What follows are 2 T cell receptor beta chains derived from one specimen sequenced in a study of early T cells in non-severe SARS-CoV-2 infection. MiXCR was run by TCRdb on the 5' RACE reads, yielding one entry per CDR3 protein. The data contain around 79,000 distinct CDR3 sequences, over 9% of them singletons. The sequences come from whole blood, collected at baseline. Receptors were obtained from an adult who was a healthcare worker with PCR-confirmed SARS-CoV-2 infection or an uninfected control (not recorded which).

This clonotype was counted ten times or more. V gene TRBV7-2 combines with J gene TRBJ1-5; D might be TRBD1 (6 bases). Germline values: CDR1 SGHTA, CDR2 FQGNSA. Trimming removed 2 bases at V and 5 bases at J, with 13 bases between. CDR3 length equals 15 residues. As DNA, the CDR3 is TGTGCCAGCAGCTTATATATTAGGGGGGATCAGCCCCAGCATTTT. The encoded protein is CASSLYIRGDQPQHF. The variable domain in full, with the rest retrieved from reference TRBV7-2 and TRBJ1-5, is GAGVSQSPSNKVTEKGKDVELRCDPISGHTALYWYRQSLGQGLEFLIYFQGNSAPDKSGLPSDRFSAERTGGSVSTLTIQRTQQEDSAVYLCASSLYIRGDQPQHFGDGTRLSIL.

In its sample, this clonotype was seen many times. Compared with germline, one end of the junction differs, possibly owing to a read error. The rearrangement uses TRBV6-5 and TRBJ1-1; the D gene is possibly TRBD1 (6 bases). The CDR3 sequence is 14 residues long. Germline CDR1 is MNHEY and CDR2 is SVGAGI. CDR3 sequence reads: CASSLAGVKTEAFF. DNA of the CDR3: TGTGCCAGCAGCCTAGCAGGGGTGAAGACTGAAGCTTTCTTT.